The 24 T cell receptor beta chains below all came from one sample that was sequenced in a study of blood T cell repertoires in COVID-19. Here immunoSEQ multiplex PCR was the method, and the copy in TCRdb shows in-frame clones only, minus some. Of 150,000 to 200,000 clones listed, 84% are singletons. The specimen was peripheral blood. Every receptor here comes from a woman of 80 years or more with acute or convalescent COVID-19.

The chain combines TRBV5-5 with TRBJ1-2, with 7 bases identical to TRBD1. CDR3 size: 14 residues. V lost 0 bases to trimming and J lost 8 bases; unmatched junction nucleotides: 7. Germline assignment: CDR1 SGHKS and CDR2 YYEKEE (reference sequence). CDR3 protein: CASSLAGRGEGYTF. For the CDR3, the DNA is TGTGCCAGCAGCTTGGCAGGCAGGGGGGAAGGCTACACCTTC.

There are a few counts of this clone. The chain joins TRBV5-4 to TRBJ1-6; D is unclear. Trimming took off 1 base at V and 8 bases at J, with 13 bases between the two ends. The length of the CDR3 is 15 residues. CDR1 and CDR2 (germline): SGHNT, YYREEE (reference sequence). The CDR3 region is CASSLTHSADSPLHF. CDR3 in DNA: TGTGCCAGCAGCTTGACACACTCAGCGGATTCACCCCTCCACTTT.

The chain joins TRBV5-6 to TRBJ2-7; 7 bases map to TRBD2. Germline CDR1 reads SGHDT; CDR2 reads YYEEEE. The CDR3 loop spans 12 amino acids. J lost 4 bases, V lost 4 bases, and 2 bases had no gene match. CDR3 coding DNA: TGTGCCAGCAGCCCCGGGAGGTACGAGCAGTACTTC. As protein: CASSPGRYEQYF.

This clone was seen a handful of times. V usage is TRBV28 and J usage is TRBJ2-7; D possibly corresponds to TRBD2 (6 bases). CDR1 MDHEN and CDR2 SYDVKM come from the germline V gene. The V end lost 7 bases, the J end lost 3 bases, and 19 bases lay between the germline ends. The CDR3 is 15 residues long. The CDR3, as DNA: TGTGCCAGCACTCACCCGCGGGGTATGATCTACGAGCAGTACTTC. This translates into CASTHPRGMIYEQYF.

The V call is TRBV5-6, the J call TRBJ1-5, with TRBD1 matching over 9 bases. The germline CDR1 and CDR2 sequences are SGHDT and YYEEEE. The CDR3 is made up of 16 amino acids. The V segment lost 0 bases and the J segment 3 bases; nucleotides outside the gene matches: 4. The CDR3, as DNA: TGTGCCAGCAGCTTGGGGACAGGGGTATTCAATCAGCCCCAGCATTTT. The encoded protein is CASSLGTGVFNQPQHF.

J is TRBJ2-2 and V is TRBV19; D might be TRBD2 (5 bases). V shed 7 bases and J shed 4 bases, with 19 bases lying between them. The CDR3 spans 16 residues. Germline V gives CDR1 LNHDA, CDR2 SQIVND (reference sequence). This CDR3 reads CASKHNAGRVTGELFF. CDR3 coding DNA: TGTGCCAGTAAACATAATGCGGGCCGCGTCACCGGGGAGCTGTTTTTT.

This sequence joins TRBV5-5 and TRBJ1-4; D possibly corresponds to TRBD1 (6 bases). The CDR3 has 17 amino acids. Trimming left V 4 bases short and J 0 bases short, with 16 bases between. Germline-derived CDR1 and CDR2 are SGHKS and YYEKEE (reference sequence). DNA for the CDR3: TGTGCCAGCAGCCCCGGACAGCTCCTTGCAACTAATGAAAAACTGTTTTTT. Its translation is CASSPGQLLATNEKLFF.

This chain joins TRBV7-9 and TRBJ1-1; D may be TRBD1 (5 bases). This CDR3 is 15 amino acids long. CDR1 and CDR2 (germline): SEHNR, FQNEAQ (reference sequence). V was clipped by 1 base and J by 4 bases, with 13 bases between them. The CDR3 protein is CASSLVGQGITEAFF. CDR3 nucleotide sequence: TGTGCCAGCAGCTTAGTGGGCCAGGGTATCACTGAAGCTTTCTTT.

This clone was recorded once. The gene calls are TRBV6-6 and TRBJ2-2, with D tentatively TRBD1 (5 bases). The CDR3 runs to 13 residues. CDR1 is MNHNY, CDR2 SVGAGI, per germline (reference sequence). V was shortened by 9 bases and J by 6 bases, with 14 bases between the two germline ends. The CDR3 bases are TGTGCCAGTAAACAGGCCGCGTCCGGGGAGCTGTTTTTT. Its translation: CASKQAASGELFF.

The gene calls are TRBV7-9 and TRBJ2-4; 9 nucleotides agree with TRBD1. The germline CDR1 and CDR2 sequences are SEHNR and FQNEAQ (reference sequence). This CDR3 has 16 amino acids. V lost 6 bases to trimming and J lost 1 base; unmatched junction nucleotides: 7. The CDR3 DNA follows: TGTGCCAGCAGGGCTACCGGGACAGGGGCCAAAAACATTCAGTACTTC. Amino acid sequence: CASRATGTGAKNIQYF.

This chain links TRBV28 with TRBJ1-2; 8 nucleotides align to TRBD1. V trimming: 5 bases; J trimming: 5 bases; junction bases outside the gene matches: 10. Looked up from germline, CDR1 is MDHEN and CDR2 is SYDVKM. The CDR3 runs to 15 residues. CDR3 coding DNA: TGTGCCAGCAGTCAAGACAGGGGAGGGTGGTATGGCTACACCTTC. Translating it yields CASSQDRGGWYGYTF.

The chain combines TRBV6-4 with TRBJ1-6; unclear D gene. V was cut by 4 bases and J by 1 base, with 2 bases left in between. The V gene's germline CDR1 is MRHNA and CDR2 SNTAGT. CDR3 length: 13 residues. The CDR3 region is CASSASYNSPLHF. The CDR3 DNA reads TGTGCCAGCAGTGCGTCCTATAATTCACCCCTCCACTTT.

V is TRBV9 and J is TRBJ1-6, with 9 bases that match TRBD1. With V trimmed by 4 bases and J by 9 bases, 11 bases remained unmatched. The germline gives CDR1 SGDLS, CDR2 YYNGEE. CDR3 size: 16 residues. In DNA, the CDR3 is TGTGCCAGCAGCCCGCAGACAGGGGGTCTAGGTTCACCCCTCCACTTT. It specifies CASSPQTGGLGSPLHF.

The chain recombines TRBV7-8 with TRBJ2-5; TRBD1 might be the D (8 bases). Germline CDR1 and CDR2: SGHVS and FQNEAQ. V was clipped by 5 bases and J by 6 bases, with 22 bases between them. There are 16 residues in the CDR3. The DNA for the CDR3 is TGTGCCAGCAGCCCCACAGGGGGGGGCGACGTACAGACCCAGTACTTC. This encodes CASSPTGGGDVQTQYF.

CDR3 in DNA: TGCAGTGCTAGTACCGGGACAGGGTTTAAGACCCAGTACTTC. It specifies CSASTGTGFKTQYF. The rearrangement uses TRBV20-1 and TRBJ2-5, with 9 bases that match TRBD1. The CDR3 runs 14 residues. Germline lookup yields CDR1 DFQATT and CDR2 SNEGSKA (reference sequence). Germline trimming cut 3 bases from V and 6 bases from J; bases unmatched to any gene: 8.

The chain carries TRBV5-1 and TRBJ2-1, with D possibly being TRBD2 (6 bases). This CDR3 comprises 15 residues. Germline V gene lookup returns CDR1 SGHRS and CDR2 YFSETQ. V dropped 0 bases and J dropped 1 base, with 8 bases sitting between them. Here the CDR3 reads CASSLVEGSYNEQFF. The CDR3 DNA sequence: TGCGCCAGCAGCTTGGTGGAGGGGTCCTACAATGAGCAGTTCTTC.

The rearrangement joins TRBV27 to TRBJ2-1; weak D call: TRBD2 (6 bases). Germline V CDR1 and CDR2: MNHEY, SMNVEV (reference sequence). V shed 0 bases and J shed 8 bases, with 20 bases lying between them. This CDR3 is 17 amino acids long. The DNA for the CDR3 is TGTGCCAGCAGTTTATCTACCCCCGTCGAAGCGGGCGATGAGCAGTTCTTC. This translates into CASSLSTPVEAGDEQFF.

The chain employs TRBV7-9 and TRBJ1-2; 9 nucleotides align to TRBD1. CDR1 is SEHNR, CDR2 FQNEAQ, per germline (reference sequence). Trimming removed 5 bases from V and 3 bases from J; junction bases left unmatched: 7. The CDR3 is 15 amino acids. CDR3 coding DNA: TGTGCCAGCAGCCCCGGGACAGGGTTAGACTATGGCTACACCTTC. It is translated as CASSPGTGLDYGYTF.

The rearrangement uses TRBV18 and TRBJ1-4; D unclear. V lost 1 base and J 3 bases, leaving 3 bases between the germline ends. The CDR3 has 13 residues. The germline gives CDR1 KGHSH, CDR2 LQKENI. CDR3 residues: CASSPRANEKLFF. CDR3 nucleotide sequence: TGTGCCAGCTCACCACGAGCTAATGAAAAACTGTTTTTT.

This clone was counted only a few times. This sequence joins TRBV7-8 and TRBJ2-2; D gene uncertain. The germline CDR1 and CDR2 sequences are SGHVS and FQNEAQ. This CDR3 is 12 amino acids long. V lost 5 bases and J lost 8, with 9 bases in between. In nucleotides, the CDR3 is TGTGCCAGCAGCCCGTGGGCAGGGGAGCTGTTTTTT. Protein product: CASSPWAGELFF.

The J gene is TRBJ2-5, the V gene TRBV6-5; possible D gene TRBD2, 5 bases. The length of the CDR3 is 15 residues. V lost 6 bases to trimming and J lost 1 base, with 15 bases between them. Germline V CDR1 and CDR2: MNHEY, SVGAGI. The CDR3, as DNA: TGTGCCAGCAGCCCCAGGAGCGGATTCCAAGAGACCCAGTACTTC. Amino acids: CASSPRSGFQETQYF.

The V and J genes are TRBV19 and TRBJ1-2; the D gene is possibly TRBD1 (6 bases). The CDR3 sequence is 13 residues long. Germline CDR1 and CDR2: LNHDA and SQIVND (reference sequence). The germline V and J ends were trimmed by 5 bases and 0 bases, with 7 bases remaining between them. The CDR3 nucleotides are TGTGCCAGTAGTGGGGACACTAACTATGGCTACACCTTC. Its protein product is CASSGDTNYGYTF.

The J gene is TRBJ2-6, the V gene TRBV4-3; no definite D call. This CDR3 is 16 amino acids long. CDR1 LGHNA and CDR2 YSLEER come from the germline V gene. V was trimmed by 1 base and J by 5 bases, leaving 12 bases between them. The chain's CDR3 is CASSQVAALRANVLTF. DNA for the CDR3: TGCGCCAGCAGCCAAGTCGCGGCCTTGCGGGCCAACGTCCTGACTTTC.

The chain is built from TRBV20-1 and TRBJ2-7; maybe TRBD2 (5 bases). The CDR3 runs 11 residues. V dropped 3 bases and J dropped 5 bases, with 8 bases sitting between them. The germline V gene has CDR1 DFQATT and CDR2 SNEGSKA (reference sequence). For the CDR3, the DNA is TGCAGTGCTAGTAAGGAGGACGAGCAGTACTTC. This gives the protein CSASKEDEQYF.